One and the same sample provided the 19 T cell receptor beta chains below, sequenced in a study of PD-L1 blockade in urothelial cancer. Sequencing used immunoSEQ multiplex PCR; TCRdb keeps in-frame clones, though not all of them. The repertoire holds 50,000 or so clones, with about four fifths as singletons. The sequencing used PBMCs, collected around atezolizumab (anti-PD-L1) treatment. The receptors here all came from a man in his 70s with urothelial cancer.

The chain carries TRBV7-9 and TRBJ2-7; 9 positions match TRBD1. V shed 4 bases and J 0 bases; nucleotides not matched to a gene: 10. The CDR3 runs 17 residues. Germline V gives CDR1 SEHNR, CDR2 FQNEAQ (reference sequence). CDR3 sequence reads: CASSSTTGTGSSYEQYF. CDR3 sequence (DNA): TGTGCCAGCAGCTCAACTACAGGGACAGGGAGCTCCTACGAGCAGTACTTC.

The J gene is TRBJ1-5, the V gene TRBV30; D not certain. This CDR3 has 12 residues. The ends were cut back, 2 bases at V and 0 bases at J, with 2 bases in the middle. The V gene's germline CDR1 is GTSNPN and CDR2 SVGIG (reference sequence). The CDR3 nucleotides read TGTGCCTGGAGTTATAGCAATCAGCCCCAGCATTTT. The encoded protein is CAWSYSNQPQHF.

This chain uses TRBV6-1 with TRBJ2-3; 8 bases are a match to TRBD1. V lost 4 bases, J lost 4 bases, and 7 bases stayed unmatched. This CDR3 has 15 amino acids. CDR1 and CDR2 (germline): MNHNS, SASEGT. The CDR3 reads CASSGDRFGADTQYF. The CDR3 DNA sequence: TGTGCCAGCAGTGGGGACAGGTTCGGCGCAGATACGCAGTATTTT.

The chain uses TRBV7-6 and TRBJ2-2; the D is unclear. The CDR3 runs 15 residues. V was cut by 3 bases and J by 0 bases, with 8 bases left in between. Germline V lookup: CDR1 SGHVS, CDR2 FNYEAQ. The CDR3 region has the DNA TGTGCCAGCAGCTTTGCGGCTCCGAACACCGGGGAGCTGTTTTTT. Its protein is CASSFAAPNTGELFF.

CDR3 residues: CASSPRASSYEQYF. CDR3 sequence (DNA): TGCGCCAGCAGCCCGCGGGCCAGCTCCTACGAGCAGTACTTC. The V and J genes are TRBV5-1 and TRBJ2-7, with D perhaps TRBD2 (5 bases). Trimming pared 4 bases from V and 0 bases from J, leaving 11 bases between. From germline, CDR1 is SGHRS and CDR2 YFSETQ. The CDR3 consists of 14 residues.

This clone came up a few times. This sequence joins TRBV29-1 and TRBJ1-5, with 8 nucleotides matching TRBD1. This CDR3 is built from 14 residues. The V segment lost 4 bases and the J segment 5 bases; nucleotides outside the gene matches: 7. The germline gives CDR1 SQVTM, CDR2 ANQGSEA. CDR3 coding DNA: TGCAGCGTTGGACAGGGGCGCGGGGATCAGCCCCAGCATTTT. It codes for CSVGQGRGDQPQHF.

This chain joins TRBV14 and TRBJ2-1, with TRBD2 as a possible D gene (5 bases). The V end was cut by 0 bases, the J end by 11 bases, with 11 bases between. Germline lookup yields CDR1 SGHDN and CDR2 FVKESK. CDR3 size: 13 residues. CDR3 region: CASSQEVGLKQFF. The CDR3 coding sequence is TGTGCCAGCAGCCAAGAAGTCGGACTGAAGCAGTTCTTC.

The chain links TRBV5-1 to TRBJ2-5; D is unclear. Germline-derived CDR1 and CDR2 are SGHRS and YFSETQ. The CDR3 is 13 amino acids. Trimming removed 4 bases from V and 5 bases from J, with 12 bases in between. This chain's CDR3 is CASSGPSVETQYF. The CDR3, as DNA: TGCGCCAGCAGCGGCCCAAGTGTGGAGACCCAGTACTTC.

The chain combines TRBV2 with TRBJ2-7; the match to TRBD1 covers 8 bases. V shed 2 bases, J shed 2 bases, and the junction held 2 bases outside the gene matches. The germline V gene has CDR1 SNHLY and CDR2 FYNNEI. The CDR3 runs to 14 residues. In DNA, the CDR3 is TGTGCCAGCAGTGAACAGGGGGCCCCCTACGAGCAGTACTTC. Protein product: CASSEQGAPYEQYF.

The V and J genes are TRBV5-6 and TRBJ2-7; perhaps TRBD1 as D (6 bases). The CDR3 spans 14 residues. The germline gives CDR1 SGHDT, CDR2 YYEEEE. Trimming removed 1 base from V and 3 bases from J, with 11 bases in between. DNA of the CDR3: TGTGCCAGCAGCTTGCGGAGGACAGTCTACGAGCAGTACTTC. Translated: CASSLRRTVYEQYF.

The V call is TRBV10-3, the J call TRBJ1-2; a weak D match, TRBD1 (6 bases). The CDR3 is made up of 15 amino acids. Germline loops: CDR1 ENHRY, CDR2 SYGVKD. The germline V and J ends were trimmed by 6 bases and 2 bases, with 16 bases remaining between them. The CDR3 sequence: CAIRNRESLNYGYTF. The CDR3 DNA is TGTGCCATCAGGAACAGGGAATCCCTCAACTATGGCTACACCTTC.

This sequence joins TRBV19 and TRBJ2-5, with TRBD2 matching 10 bases. This CDR3 is built from 16 residues. The V segment lost 3 bases and the J segment 5 bases; nucleotides outside the gene matches: 9. The germline V gene encodes CDR1 LNHDA and CDR2 SQIVND (reference sequence). CDR3 in amino acids: CASSIGAGGAGETQYF. For the CDR3, the DNA is TGTGCCAGTAGTATCGGAGCGGGGGGGGCAGGGGAGACCCAGTACTTC.

CDR3 coding DNA: TGTGCCAGTAGGCGAACTTCCGAGCATTACGAGCAGTACTTC. This sequence encodes CASRRTSEHYEQYF. This chain uses TRBV19 with TRBJ2-7, with D uncertain. This CDR3 spans 14 amino acids. CDR1 and CDR2 from the germline V gene are LNHDA and SQIVND (reference sequence). The ends were cut back, 6 bases at V and 4 bases at J, with 16 bases in the middle. The full variable domain, in which reference TRBV19 and TRBJ2-7 provide the parts outside the CDR3, is DGGITQSPKYLFRKEGQNVTLSCEQNLNHDAMYWYRQDPGQGLRLIYYSQIVNDFQKGDIAEGYSVSREKKESFPLTVTSAQKNPTAFYLCASRRTSEHYEQYFGPGTRLTVT.

The V and J genes are TRBV13 and TRBJ1-2, with a tentative D call TRBD1 (6 bases). CDR1 PRHDT and CDR2 FYEKMQ come from the germline V gene (reference sequence). This CDR3 is 12 amino acids long. V was clipped by 4 bases and J by 8 bases, with 11 bases between them. The CDR3 loop reads CASSYTGRGYTF. For the CDR3, the DNA is TGTGCCAGCAGCTACACAGGGCGAGGCTACACCTTC. Based on the CDR3 plus reference TRBV13 and TRBJ1-2, the full variable domain is AAGVIQSPRHLIKEKRETATLKCYPIPRHDTVYWYQQGPGQDPQFLISFYEKMQSDKGSIPDRFSAQQFSDYHSELNMSSLELGDSALYFCASSYTGRGYTFGSGTRLTVV.

The chain links TRBV1 to TRBJ2-1; the listed D gene, TRBD2, was not tested against the DNA. TRBV1 is termed a pseudogene. The CDR3 is 21 residues long. CDR3 loop: CTSSQDGEGLAGSRGSNEQFF. CDR3 DNA sequence: TGCACCAGCAGCCAAGATGGGGAGGGACTAGCGGGATCCAGGGGTAGCAATGAGCAGTTCTTC.

CDR3 sequence (DNA): TGTGCCAGCAGCAAAGTAAGCGGGACTAGCGGGCTCCAAGAGACCCAGTACTTC. Residues: CASSKVSGTSGLQETQYF. The chain links TRBV21-1 to TRBJ2-5; TRBD2 was called by the table and not checked on the DNA. TRBV21-1 is a pseudogene segment. This CDR3 comprises 18 residues.

This sequence joins TRBV18 and TRBJ2-1, with 9 positions matching TRBD2. There are 16 residues in the CDR3. V lost 2 bases and J lost 3; bases outside the gene matches: 5. The germline V gene encodes CDR1 KGHSH and CDR2 LQKENI. The CDR3 here is CASSPTGTSLYNEQFF. CDR3 nucleotides: TGTGCCAGCTCACCAACTGGGACTAGCCTCTACAATGAGCAGTTCTTC.

This rearrangement joins TRBV19 to TRBJ2-5, with D maybe TRBD1 (5 bases). Germline V gives CDR1 LNHDA, CDR2 SQIVND (reference sequence). The V and J ends lost 6 bases and 2 bases respectively, with 10 bases between them. The CDR3 is 13 residues long. The CDR3: CASRRQGQETQYF. CDR3 in DNA: TGTGCCAGTAGACGGCAGGGTCAAGAGACCCAGTACTTC.

The chain has TRBV28 and TRBJ1-2, with D uncertain. V lost 9 bases and J lost 0, with 11 bases in between. Germline V gene data show CDR1 as MDHEN and CDR2 as SYDVKM. This CDR3 spans 13 amino acids. The CDR3 nucleotides are TGTGCCAGTTTACAGTTAGCTAACTATGGCTACACCTTC. This sequence encodes CASLQLANYGYTF.